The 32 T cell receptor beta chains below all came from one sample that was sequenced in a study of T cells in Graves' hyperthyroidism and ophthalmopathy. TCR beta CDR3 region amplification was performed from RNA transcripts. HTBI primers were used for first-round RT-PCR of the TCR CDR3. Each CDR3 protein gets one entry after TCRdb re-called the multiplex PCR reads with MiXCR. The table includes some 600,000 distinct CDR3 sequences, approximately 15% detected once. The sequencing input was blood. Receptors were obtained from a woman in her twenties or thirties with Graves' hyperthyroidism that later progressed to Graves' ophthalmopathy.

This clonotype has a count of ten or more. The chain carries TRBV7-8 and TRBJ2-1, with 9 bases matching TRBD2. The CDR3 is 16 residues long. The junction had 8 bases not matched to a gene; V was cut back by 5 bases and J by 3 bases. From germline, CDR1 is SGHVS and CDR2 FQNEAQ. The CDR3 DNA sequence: TGTGCCAGCAGCACATTAGCGGGAGCTGGCTACAATGAGCAGTTCTTC. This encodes CASSTLAGAGYNEQFF.

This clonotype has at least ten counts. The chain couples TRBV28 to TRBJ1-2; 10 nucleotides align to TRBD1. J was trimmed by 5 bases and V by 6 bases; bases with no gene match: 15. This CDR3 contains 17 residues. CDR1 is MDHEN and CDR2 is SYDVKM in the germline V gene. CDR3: CASRTEPPGQGRYGYTF. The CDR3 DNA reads TGTGCCAGCAGGACCGAGCCACCGGGACAGGGGAGATATGGCTACACCTTC.

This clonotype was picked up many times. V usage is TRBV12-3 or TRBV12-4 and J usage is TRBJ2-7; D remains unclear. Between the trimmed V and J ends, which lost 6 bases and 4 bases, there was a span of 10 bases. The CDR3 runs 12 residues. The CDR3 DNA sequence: TGTGCCAGCAGGCGAGTAGGATACGAGCAGTACTTC. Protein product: CASRRVGYEQYF.

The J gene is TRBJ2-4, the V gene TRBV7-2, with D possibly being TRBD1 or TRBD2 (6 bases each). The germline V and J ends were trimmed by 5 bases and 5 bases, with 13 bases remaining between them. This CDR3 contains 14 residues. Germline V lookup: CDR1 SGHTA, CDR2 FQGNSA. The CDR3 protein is CASSLGGWQNIQYF. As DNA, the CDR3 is TGTGCCAGCAGCCTAGGGGGGTGGCAAAACATTCAGTACTTC.

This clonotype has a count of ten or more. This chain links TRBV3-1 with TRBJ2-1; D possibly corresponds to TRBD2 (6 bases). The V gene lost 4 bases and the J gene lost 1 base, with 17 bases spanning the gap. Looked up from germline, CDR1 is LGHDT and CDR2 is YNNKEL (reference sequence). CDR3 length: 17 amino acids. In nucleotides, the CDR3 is TGTGCCAGCAGCCCCCCCGGGGGAGTTGGGTCCTACAATGAGCAGTTCTTC. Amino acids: CASSPPGGVGSYNEQFF.

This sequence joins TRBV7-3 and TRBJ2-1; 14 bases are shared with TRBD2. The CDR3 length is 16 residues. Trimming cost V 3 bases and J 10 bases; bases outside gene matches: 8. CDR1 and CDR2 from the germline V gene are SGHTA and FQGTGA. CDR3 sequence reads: CASSLPGLAGENEQFF. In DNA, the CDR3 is TGTGCCAGCAGCTTGCCGGGACTAGCGGGAGAGAACGAGCAGTTCTTC.

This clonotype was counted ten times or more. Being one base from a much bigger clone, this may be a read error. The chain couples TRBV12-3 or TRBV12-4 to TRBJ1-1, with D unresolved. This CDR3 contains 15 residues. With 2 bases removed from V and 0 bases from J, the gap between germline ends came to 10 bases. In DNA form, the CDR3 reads TGTGCCAGCAGTTTAACAGACACCATGAACACTGAAGCTTTCTTT. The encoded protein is CASSLTDTMNTEAFF.

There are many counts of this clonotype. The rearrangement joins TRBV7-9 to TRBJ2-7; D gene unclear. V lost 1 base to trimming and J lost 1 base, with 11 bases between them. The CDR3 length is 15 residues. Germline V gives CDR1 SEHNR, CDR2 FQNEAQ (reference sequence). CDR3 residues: CASSLVPGWSYEQYF. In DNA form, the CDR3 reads TGTGCCAGCAGCTTAGTACCAGGCTGGTCCTACGAGCAGTACTTC.

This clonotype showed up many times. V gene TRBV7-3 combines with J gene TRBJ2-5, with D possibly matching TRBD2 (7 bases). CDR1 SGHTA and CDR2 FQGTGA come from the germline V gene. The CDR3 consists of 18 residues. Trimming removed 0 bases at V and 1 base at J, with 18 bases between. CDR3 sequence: CASSLTGGLAALQETQYF. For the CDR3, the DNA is TGTGCCAGCAGCTTAACGGGGGGGCTAGCGGCCCTCCAAGAGACCCAGTACTTC.

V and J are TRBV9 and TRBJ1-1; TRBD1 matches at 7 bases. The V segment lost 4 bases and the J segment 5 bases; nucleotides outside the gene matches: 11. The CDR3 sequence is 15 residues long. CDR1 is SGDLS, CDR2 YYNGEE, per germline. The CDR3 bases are TGTGCCAGCAGCAATTCAGGGGGGGGCGGGACTGAAGCTTTCTTT. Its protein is CASSNSGGGGTEAFF. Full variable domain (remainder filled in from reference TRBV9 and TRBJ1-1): DSGVTQTPKHLITATGQRVTLRCSPRSGDLSVYWYQQSLDQGLQFLIQYYNGEERAKGNILERFSAQQFPDLHSELNLSSLELGDSALYFCASSNSGGGGTEAFFGQGTRLTVV.

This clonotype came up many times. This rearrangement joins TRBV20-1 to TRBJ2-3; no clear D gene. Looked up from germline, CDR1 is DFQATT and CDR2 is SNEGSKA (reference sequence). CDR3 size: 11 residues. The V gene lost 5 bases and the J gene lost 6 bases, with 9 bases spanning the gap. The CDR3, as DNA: TGCAGTGCTGGGTCGTGGGATACGCAGTATTTT. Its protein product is CSAGSWDTQYF.

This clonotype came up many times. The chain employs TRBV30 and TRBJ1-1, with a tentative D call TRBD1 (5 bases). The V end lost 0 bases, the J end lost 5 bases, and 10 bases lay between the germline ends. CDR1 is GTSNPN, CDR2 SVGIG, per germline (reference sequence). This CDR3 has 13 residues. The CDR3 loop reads CAWSVERGTEAFF. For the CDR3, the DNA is TGTGCCTGGAGTGTAGAACGGGGGACTGAAGCTTTCTTT.

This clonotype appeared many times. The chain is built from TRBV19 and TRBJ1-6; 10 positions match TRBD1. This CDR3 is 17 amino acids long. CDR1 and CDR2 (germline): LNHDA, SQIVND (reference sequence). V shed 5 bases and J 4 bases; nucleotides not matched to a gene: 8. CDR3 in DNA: TGTGCCAGTAGTCCGGCGGGACAGGGGCTGTATAATTCACCCCTCCACTTT. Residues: CASSPAGQGLYNSPLHF.

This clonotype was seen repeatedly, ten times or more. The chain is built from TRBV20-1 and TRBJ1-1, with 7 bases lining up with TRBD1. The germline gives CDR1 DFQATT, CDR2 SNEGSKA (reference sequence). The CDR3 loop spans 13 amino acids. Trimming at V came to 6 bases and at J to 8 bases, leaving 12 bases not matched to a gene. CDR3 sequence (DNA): TGCAGTGCCCTGACAGGGAGCGCGACGGAAGCTTTCTTT. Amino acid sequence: CSALTGSATEAFF.

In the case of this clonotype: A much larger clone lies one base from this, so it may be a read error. The CDR3 reads CASSVDSGNTIYF. The CDR3 region has the DNA TGTGCCAGCAGCGTAGACTCTGGAAACACCATATATTTT. The chain carries TRBV9 and TRBJ1-3; unclear D gene. From germline, CDR1 is SGDLS and CDR2 YYNGEE. The ends were cut back, 0 bases at V and 0 bases at J, with 1 base in the middle. The CDR3 extends over 13 amino acids.

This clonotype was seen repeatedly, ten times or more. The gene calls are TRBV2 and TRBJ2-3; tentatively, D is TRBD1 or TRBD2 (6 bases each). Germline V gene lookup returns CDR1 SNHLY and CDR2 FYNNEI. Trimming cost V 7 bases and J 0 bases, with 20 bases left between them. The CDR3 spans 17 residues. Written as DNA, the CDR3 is TGTGCCAGCATTATGAATACAGGGAGGATTAGCACAGATACGCAGTATTTT. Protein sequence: CASIMNTGRISTDTQYF.

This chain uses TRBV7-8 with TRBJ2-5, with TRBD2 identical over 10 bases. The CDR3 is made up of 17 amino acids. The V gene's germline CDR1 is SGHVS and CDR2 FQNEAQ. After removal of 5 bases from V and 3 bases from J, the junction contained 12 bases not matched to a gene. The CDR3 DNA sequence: TGTGCCAGCAGCCGTGGCACTCTAGCGGGAGTGGAAGAGACCCAGTACTTC. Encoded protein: CASSRGTLAGVEETQYF.

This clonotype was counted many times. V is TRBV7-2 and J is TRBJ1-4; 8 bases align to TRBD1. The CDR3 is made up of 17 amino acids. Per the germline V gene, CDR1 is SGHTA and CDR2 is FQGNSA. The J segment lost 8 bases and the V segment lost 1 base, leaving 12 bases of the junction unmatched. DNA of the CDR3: TGTGCCAGCAGCTTAGTCCGAGGACAGGGAGTCGACGAAAAACTGTTTTTT. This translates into CASSLVRGQGVDEKLFF.

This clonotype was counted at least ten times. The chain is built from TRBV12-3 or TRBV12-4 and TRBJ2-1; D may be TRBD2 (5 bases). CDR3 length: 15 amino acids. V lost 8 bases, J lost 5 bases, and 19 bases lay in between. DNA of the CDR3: TGTGCCAGCTCTTGGGAGCCCACGACCGACAATGAGCAGTTCTTC. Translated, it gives CASSWEPTTDNEQFF.

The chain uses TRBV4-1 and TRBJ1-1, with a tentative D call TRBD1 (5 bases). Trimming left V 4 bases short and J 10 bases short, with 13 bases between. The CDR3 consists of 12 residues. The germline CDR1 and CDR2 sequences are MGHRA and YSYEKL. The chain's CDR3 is CASSLDAGGAFF. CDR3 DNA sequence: TGCGCCAGCAGCCTTGACGCCGGGGGAGCTTTCTTT.

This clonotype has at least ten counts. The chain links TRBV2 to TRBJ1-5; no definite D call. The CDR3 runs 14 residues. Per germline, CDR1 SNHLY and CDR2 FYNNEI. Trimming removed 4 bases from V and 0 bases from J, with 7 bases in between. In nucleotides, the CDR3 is TGTGCCAGCAGTGGGCTTTATAGCAATCAGCCCCAGCATTTT. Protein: CASSGLYSNQPQHF.

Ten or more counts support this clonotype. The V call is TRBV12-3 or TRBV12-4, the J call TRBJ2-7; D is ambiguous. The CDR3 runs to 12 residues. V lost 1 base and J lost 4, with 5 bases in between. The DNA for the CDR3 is TGTGCCAGCAGTTTAGAGAGTTACGAGCAGTACTTC. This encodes CASSLESYEQYF.

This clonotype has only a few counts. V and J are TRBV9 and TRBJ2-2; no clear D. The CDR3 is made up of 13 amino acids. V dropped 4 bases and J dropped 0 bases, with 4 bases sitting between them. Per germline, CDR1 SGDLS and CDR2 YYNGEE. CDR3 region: CASSHPNTGELFF. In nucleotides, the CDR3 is TGTGCCAGCAGCCACCCGAACACCGGGGAGCTGTTTTTT.

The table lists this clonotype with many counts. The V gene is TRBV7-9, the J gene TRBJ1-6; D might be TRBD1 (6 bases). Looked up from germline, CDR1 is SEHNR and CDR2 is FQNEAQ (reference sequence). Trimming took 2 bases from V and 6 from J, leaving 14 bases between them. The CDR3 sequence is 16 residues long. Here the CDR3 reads CASSLPTGIGNSPLHF. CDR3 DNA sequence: TGTGCCAGCAGCTTACCAACAGGGATCGGTAATTCACCCCTCCACTTT.

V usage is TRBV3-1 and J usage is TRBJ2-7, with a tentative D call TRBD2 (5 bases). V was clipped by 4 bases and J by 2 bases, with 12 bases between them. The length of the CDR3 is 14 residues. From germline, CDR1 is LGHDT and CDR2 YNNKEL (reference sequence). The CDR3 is CASSPQAAPYEQYF. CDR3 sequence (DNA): TGTGCCAGCAGCCCCCAAGCGGCCCCCTACGAGCAGTACTTC.

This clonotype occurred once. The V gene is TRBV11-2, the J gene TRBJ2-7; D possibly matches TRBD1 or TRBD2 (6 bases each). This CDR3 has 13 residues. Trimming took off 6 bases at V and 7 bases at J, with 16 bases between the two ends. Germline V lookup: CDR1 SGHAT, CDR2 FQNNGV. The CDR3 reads CASRLQGRGEQYF. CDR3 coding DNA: TGTGCCAGCAGACTACAGGGACGGGGGGAGCAGTACTTC.

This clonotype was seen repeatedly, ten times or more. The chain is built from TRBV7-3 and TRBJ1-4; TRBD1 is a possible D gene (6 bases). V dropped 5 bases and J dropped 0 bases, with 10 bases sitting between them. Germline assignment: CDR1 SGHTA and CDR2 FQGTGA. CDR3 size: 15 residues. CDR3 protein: CASSQRGTTNEKLFF. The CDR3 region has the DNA TGTGCCAGCAGCCAGAGGGGGACAACTAATGAAAAACTGTTTTTT.

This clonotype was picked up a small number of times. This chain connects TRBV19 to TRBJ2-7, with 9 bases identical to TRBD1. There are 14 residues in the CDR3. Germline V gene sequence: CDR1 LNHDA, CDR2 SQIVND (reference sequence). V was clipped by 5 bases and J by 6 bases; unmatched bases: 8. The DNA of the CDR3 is TGTGCCAGTAGTCTCCGGGACAGGGAGCGCGAGCAGTACTTC. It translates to CASSLRDREREQYF.

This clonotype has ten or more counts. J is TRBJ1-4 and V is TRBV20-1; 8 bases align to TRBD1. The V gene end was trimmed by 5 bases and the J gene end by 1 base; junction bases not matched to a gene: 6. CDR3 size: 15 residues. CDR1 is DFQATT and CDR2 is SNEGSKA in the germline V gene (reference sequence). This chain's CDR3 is CSALGQGVTNEKLFF. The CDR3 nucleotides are TGCAGTGCTCTTGGACAGGGCGTAACTAATGAAAAACTGTTTTTT.

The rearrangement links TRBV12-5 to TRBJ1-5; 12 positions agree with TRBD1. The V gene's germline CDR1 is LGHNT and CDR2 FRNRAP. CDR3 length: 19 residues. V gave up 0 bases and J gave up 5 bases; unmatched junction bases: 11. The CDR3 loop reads CASGLVIRTGQGADQPQHF. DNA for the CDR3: TGTGCTAGTGGTTTGGTAATTCGGACGGGACAGGGGGCGGATCAGCCCCAGCATTTT.

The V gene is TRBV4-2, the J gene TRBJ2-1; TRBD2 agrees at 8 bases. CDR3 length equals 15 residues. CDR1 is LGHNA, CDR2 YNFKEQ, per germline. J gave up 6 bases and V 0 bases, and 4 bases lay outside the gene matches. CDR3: CASSQDLGGGNEQFF. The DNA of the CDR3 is TGTGCCAGCAGCCAAGATCTCGGGGGGGGCAATGAGCAGTTCTTC.

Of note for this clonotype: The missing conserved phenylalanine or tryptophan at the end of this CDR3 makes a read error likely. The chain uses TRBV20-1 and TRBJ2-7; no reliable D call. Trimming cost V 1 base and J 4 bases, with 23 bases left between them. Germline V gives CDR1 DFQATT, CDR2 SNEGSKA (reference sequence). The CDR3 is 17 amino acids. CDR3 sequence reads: CSARGVTWAVQSYEQYL. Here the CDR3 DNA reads TGCAGTGCTAGAGGGGTTACGTGGGCAGTCCAGTCTTACGAGCAGTACCTC.